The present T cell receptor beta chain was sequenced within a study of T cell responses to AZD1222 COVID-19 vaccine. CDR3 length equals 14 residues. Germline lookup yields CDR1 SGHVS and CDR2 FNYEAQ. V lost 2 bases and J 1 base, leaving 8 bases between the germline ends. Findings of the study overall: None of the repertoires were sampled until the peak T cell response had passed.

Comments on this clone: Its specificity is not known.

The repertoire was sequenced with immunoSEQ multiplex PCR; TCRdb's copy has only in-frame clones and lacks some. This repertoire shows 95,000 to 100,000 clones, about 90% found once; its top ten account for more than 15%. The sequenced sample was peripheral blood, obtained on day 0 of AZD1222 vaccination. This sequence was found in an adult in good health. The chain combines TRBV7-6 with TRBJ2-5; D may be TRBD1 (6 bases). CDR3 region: CASSLTTGQETQYF. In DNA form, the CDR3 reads TGTGCCAGCAGCTTAACGACAGGCCAAGAGACCCAGTACTTC.